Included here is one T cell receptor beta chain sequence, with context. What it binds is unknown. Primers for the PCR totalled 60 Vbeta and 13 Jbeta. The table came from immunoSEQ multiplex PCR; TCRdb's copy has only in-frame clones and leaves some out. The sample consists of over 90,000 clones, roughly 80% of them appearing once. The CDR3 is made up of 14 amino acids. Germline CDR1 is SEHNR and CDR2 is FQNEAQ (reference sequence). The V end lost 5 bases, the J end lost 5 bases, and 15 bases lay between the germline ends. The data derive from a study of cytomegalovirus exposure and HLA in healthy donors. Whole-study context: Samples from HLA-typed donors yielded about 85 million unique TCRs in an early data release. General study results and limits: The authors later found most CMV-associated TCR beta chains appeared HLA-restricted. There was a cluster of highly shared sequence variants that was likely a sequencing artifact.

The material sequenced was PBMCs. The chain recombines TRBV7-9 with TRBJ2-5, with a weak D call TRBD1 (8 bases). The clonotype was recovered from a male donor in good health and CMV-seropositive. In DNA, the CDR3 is TGTGCCAGCAGCCCCGGACAGGGAGGGGAGACCCAGTACTTC. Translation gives CASSPGQGGETQYF.